The source of this T cell receptor (beta chain) is a study of cytomegalovirus exposure and HLA in healthy donors. Whole-study context: There were around 100 million unique TCR beta sequences, drawn from roughly 200 million T cells, in an earlier analysis.

The CDR3 runs 13 residues. Looked up from germline, CDR1 is SEHNR and CDR2 is FQNEAQ (reference sequence). The germline V and J ends were trimmed by 5 bases and 8 bases, with 15 bases remaining between them. Study-wide results and limits: Later analysis identified a missense DCLRE1C variant that was linked to TCR beta V- and J-gene trimming.

The PCR made use of 60 Vbeta and 13 Jbeta primers. The method was immunoSEQ multiplex PCR; TCRdb's version includes in-frame clones alone and lacks a portion of them. The table has around 160,000 clones, around four fifths seen once. Details on this clone: The target antigen is unknown.

The TCR was taken from a woman between 18 and 29 years old in good health and CMV-seronegative. The chain is built from TRBV7-9 and TRBJ1-1; D perhaps matches TRBD1 (5 bases). Sequencing was carried out using PBMCs. This CDR3 reads CASSGQGRGEAFF. Here the CDR3 DNA reads TGTGCCAGCAGCGGTCAGGGAAGAGGAGAAGCTTTCTTT.